The text below deals with one T cell receptor beta chain. Antigen specificity is unknown. This sample is drawn from a study of shared clonotypes between healthy human individuals. J was trimmed by 8 bases and V by 0 bases; bases with no gene match: 20. The CDR3 runs 20 residues. Germline assignment: CDR1 LGHNA and CDR2 YSLEER. A deep-level run was used for the assay. Investigators spread the genomic DNA of each subset evenly over several immunoSEQ plates. Profiling relied on immunoSEQ multiplex PCR, and the TCRdb table lists in-frame clones only, not all of them. The repertoire holds about 2.1 million clones, with roughly 95% as singletons. CD45RO-negative, CCR7-positively selected cells formed the naive CD8 fraction, excluding terminally differentiated effector memory CD45RA+ cells. The study's findings and limits: Relative to memory subsets, naive subsets generally showed larger estimated richness.

The TCR sequence derives from a man between 18 and 29 years old in good health. Some clones in this sample may be carry-over from other donors' samples. The rearrangement joins TRBV4-3 to TRBJ2-1; 9 bases agree with TRBD2. Sequenced: naive CD8+ T cells from PBMCs. In DNA, the CDR3 is TGCGCCAGCAGCCAAGATCTGTTAGGGGGGAGTAGCGGGAGACTTGATGAGCAGTTCTTC. It yields the protein CASSQDLLGGSSGRLDEQFF.